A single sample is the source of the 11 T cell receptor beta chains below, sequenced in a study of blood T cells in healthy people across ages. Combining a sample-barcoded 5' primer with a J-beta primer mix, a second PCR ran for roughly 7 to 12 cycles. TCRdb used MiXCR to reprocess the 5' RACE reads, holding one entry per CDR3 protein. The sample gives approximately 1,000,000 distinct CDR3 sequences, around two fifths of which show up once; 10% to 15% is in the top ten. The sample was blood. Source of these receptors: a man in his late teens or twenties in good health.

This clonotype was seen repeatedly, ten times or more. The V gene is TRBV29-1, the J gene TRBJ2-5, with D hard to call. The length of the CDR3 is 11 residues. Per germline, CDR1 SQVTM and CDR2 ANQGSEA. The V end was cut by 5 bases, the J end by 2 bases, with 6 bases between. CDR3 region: CSVPTQETQYF. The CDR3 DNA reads TGCAGCGTTCCAACTCAAGAGACCCAGTACTTC.

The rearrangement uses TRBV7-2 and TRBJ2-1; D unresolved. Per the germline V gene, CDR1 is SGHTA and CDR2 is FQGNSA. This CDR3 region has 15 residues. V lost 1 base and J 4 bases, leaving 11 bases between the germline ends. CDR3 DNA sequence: TGTGCCAGCAGCTTAGAGGGTCCGCAGTACAATGAGCAGTTCTTC. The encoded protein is CASSLEGPQYNEQFF.

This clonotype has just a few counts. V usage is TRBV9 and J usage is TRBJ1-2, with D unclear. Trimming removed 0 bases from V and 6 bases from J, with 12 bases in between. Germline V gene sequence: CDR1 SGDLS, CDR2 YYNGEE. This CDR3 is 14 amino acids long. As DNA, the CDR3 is TGTGCCAGCAGCGTAGGGAGTGCCCAGCATGGCTACACCTTC. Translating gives CASSVGSAQHGYTF.

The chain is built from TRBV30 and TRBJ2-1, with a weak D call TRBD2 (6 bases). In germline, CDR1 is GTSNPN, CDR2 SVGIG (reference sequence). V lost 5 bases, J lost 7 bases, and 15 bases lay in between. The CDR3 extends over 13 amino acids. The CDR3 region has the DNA TGTGCCTGGGGGGCCCCCGGGAGTAATGAGCAGTTCTTC. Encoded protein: CAWGAPGSNEQFF.

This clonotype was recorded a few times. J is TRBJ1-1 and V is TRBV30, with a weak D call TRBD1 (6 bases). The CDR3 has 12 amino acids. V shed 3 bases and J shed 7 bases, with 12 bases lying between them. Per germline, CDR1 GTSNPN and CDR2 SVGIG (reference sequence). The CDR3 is CAWRDGQREAFF. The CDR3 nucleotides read TGTGCCTGGAGGGACGGACAGCGTGAAGCTTTCTTT.

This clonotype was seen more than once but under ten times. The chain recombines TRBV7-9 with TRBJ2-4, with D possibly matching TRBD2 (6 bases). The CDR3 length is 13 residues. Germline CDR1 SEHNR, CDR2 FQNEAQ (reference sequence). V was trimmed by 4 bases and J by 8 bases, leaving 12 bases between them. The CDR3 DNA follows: TGTGCCAGCAGCTCGGAGGGTAGTGACATTCAGTACTTC. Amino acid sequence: CASSSEGSDIQYF.

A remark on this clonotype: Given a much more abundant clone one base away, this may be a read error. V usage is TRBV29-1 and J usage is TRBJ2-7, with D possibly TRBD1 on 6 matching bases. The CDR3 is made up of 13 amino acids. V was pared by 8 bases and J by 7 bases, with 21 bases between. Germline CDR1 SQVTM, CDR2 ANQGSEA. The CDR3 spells CSSQDSSYNEQYF. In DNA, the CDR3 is TGCAGCTCCCAGGACAGCTCCTACAATGAGCAGTACTTC.

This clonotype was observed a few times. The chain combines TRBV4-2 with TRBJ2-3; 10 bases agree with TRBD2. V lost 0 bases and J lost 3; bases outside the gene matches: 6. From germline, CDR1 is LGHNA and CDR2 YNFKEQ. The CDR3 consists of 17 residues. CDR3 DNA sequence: TGTGCCAGCAGCCAAGATCCTCCTAGCGGGGGTACAGATACGCAGTATTTT. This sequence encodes CASSQDPPSGGTDTQYF.

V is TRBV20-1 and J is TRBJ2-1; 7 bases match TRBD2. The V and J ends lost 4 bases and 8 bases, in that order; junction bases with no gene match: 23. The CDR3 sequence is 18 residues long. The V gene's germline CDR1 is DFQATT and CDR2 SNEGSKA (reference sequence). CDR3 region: CSATHSGLVGGLGYEQFF. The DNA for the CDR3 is TGCAGTGCTACCCACTCAGGACTAGTGGGGGGGTTAGGCTATGAGCAGTTCTTC.

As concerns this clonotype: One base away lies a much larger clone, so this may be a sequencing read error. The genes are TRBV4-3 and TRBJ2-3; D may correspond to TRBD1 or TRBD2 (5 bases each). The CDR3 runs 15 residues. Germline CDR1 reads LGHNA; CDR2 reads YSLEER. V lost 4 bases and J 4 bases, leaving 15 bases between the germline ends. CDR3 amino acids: CASSPARLGADTQYF. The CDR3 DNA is TGCGCCAGCAGCCCAGCTAGGTTGGGGGCAGATACGCAGTATTTT.

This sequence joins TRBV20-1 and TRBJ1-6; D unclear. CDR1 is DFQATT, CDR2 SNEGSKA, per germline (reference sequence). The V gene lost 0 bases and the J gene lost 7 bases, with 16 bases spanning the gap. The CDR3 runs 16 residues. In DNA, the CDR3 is TGCAGTGCTAGAGACCGATTGTTACAGACCAATTCACCCCTCCACTTT. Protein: CSARDRLLQTNSPLHF.